What follows are 19 T cell receptor beta chains derived from one specimen sequenced in a study of T-cell memory formation after mild COVID-19. Using its own MiXCR run on the 5' RACE reads, TCRdb lists one record per CDR3 protein. Among approximately 50,000 distinct CDR3 sequences listed, over 9% were seen once. Sequencing was performed on PBMCs or a T cell subset sorted from them (not recorded which). The origin of the receptors is an adult woman who had mild COVID-19 (a few samples of this study predate the infection). Cell type and time point are not known.

This clonotype was observed many times. As DNA, the CDR3 is TGCAGTGCTAGAGATCATTCTAGGATCGGGGGGTCCAACAATGAGCAGTTCTTC. Translation gives CSARDHSRIGGSNNEQFF. This chain connects TRBV20-1 to TRBJ2-1, with 7 bases matching TRBD2. This CDR3 is built from 18 residues. CDR1 is DFQATT and CDR2 is SNEGSKA in the germline V gene (reference sequence). V shed 0 bases and J 5 bases; nucleotides not matched to a gene: 16.

This clonotype was seen a few times. The genes are TRBV15 and TRBJ2-7, with D possibly TRBD2 on 5 matching bases. The CDR3 extends over 12 amino acids. Germline V gene lookup returns CDR1 LNHNV and CDR2 YYDKDF (reference sequence). Trimming shortened V by 5 bases and J by 10 bases, and 15 bases separated the two germline ends. CDR3 protein: CATSPPEARQYF. CDR3 bases: TGTGCCACCAGCCCCCCGGAGGCCCGCCAGTACTTC.

The table lists this clonotype with a few counts. The chain's CDR3 is CASSQTGTTNEQFF. In DNA form, the CDR3 reads TGTGCCAGCTCGCAGACCGGGACTACCAATGAGCAGTTCTTC. This chain joins TRBV18 and TRBJ2-1; TRBD2 agrees at 7 bases. The CDR3 is made up of 14 amino acids. The V segment lost 6 bases and the J segment 6 bases; nucleotides outside the gene matches: 8. Germline V gene lookup returns CDR1 KGHSH and CDR2 LQKENI.

Comment on this clonotype: This may stem from a read error, because a much larger clone lies one nucleotide away. The rearrangement joins TRBV7-2 to TRBJ2-1; no definite D call. This CDR3 is built from 12 residues. In germline, CDR1 is SGHTA, CDR2 FQGNSA. DNA for the CDR3: TGTGCCAGCAGCCCCTTCTACAGTGAGCAGTTCTTC. Protein: CASSPFYSEQFF.

This clonotype occurred many times. The rearrangement links TRBV7-3 to TRBJ2-1, with 13 bases fitting TRBD2. V gave up 3 bases and J gave up 9 bases; unmatched junction bases: 5. Looked up from germline, CDR1 is SGHTA and CDR2 is FQGTGA. The CDR3 loop spans 15 amino acids. The CDR3 DNA follows: TGTGCCAGCAGCTTCGGACTAGCGGGAGCGGGTGAGCAGTTCTTC. It is translated as CASSFGLAGAGEQFF. Using reference TRBV7-3 and TRBJ2-1 for the parts outside the CDR3, the full variable domain is GAGVSQTPSNKVTEKGKYVELRCDPISGHTALYWYRQSLGQGPEFLIYFQGTGAADDSGLPNDRFFAVRPEGSVSTLKIQRTERGDSAVYLCASSFGLAGAGEQFFGPGTRLTVL.

This clonotype was observed a few times. This chain links TRBV15 with TRBJ2-7, with 10 bases matching TRBD1. Germline V CDR1 and CDR2: LNHNV, YYDKDF (reference sequence). V was pared by 0 bases and J by 3 bases, with 2 bases of the junction left unmatched. The CDR3 spans 15 residues. The CDR3 spells CATSREGQGIYEQYF. CDR3 nucleotide sequence: TGTGCCACCAGCAGAGAGGGACAGGGGATCTACGAGCAGTACTTC.

This clonotype was counted between two and nine times. The CDR3 DNA follows: TGTGCCAGCAACCTAGACAGGACCTATGGCTACACCTTC. Translation: CASNLDRTYGYTF. The rearrangement uses TRBV6-1 and TRBJ1-2, with D possibly matching TRBD1 (6 bases). Germline lookup yields CDR1 MNHNS and CDR2 SASEGT. This CDR3 is 13 amino acids long. The V end lost 7 bases, the J end lost 4 bases, and 13 bases lay between the germline ends.

This clonotype showed up just a few times. The V and J genes are TRBV7-9 and TRBJ2-3; D is uncertain. The CDR3 has 15 residues. The V and J ends lost 2 bases and 2 bases respectively, with 11 bases between them. Germline assignment: CDR1 SEHNR and CDR2 FQNEAQ (reference sequence). CDR3 loop: CASSLLGATTDTQYF. The CDR3 region has the DNA TGTGCCAGCAGCTTACTAGGCGCGACCACAGATACGCAGTATTTT.

The chain couples TRBV4-2 to TRBJ1-5; D gene uncertain. CDR1 is LGHNA, CDR2 YNFKEQ, per germline. This CDR3 is 17 amino acids long. The V end was cut by 0 bases, the J end by 2 bases, with 14 bases between. CDR3 DNA: TGTGCCAGCAGCCAAGATGCGGTTGGATGGGGCAATCAGCCCCAGCATTTT. Translation gives CASSQDAVGWGNQPQHF.

This clonotype was seen at least ten times. This rearrangement joins TRBV29-1 to TRBJ1-2; a weak D match, TRBD1 (6 bases). V was shortened by 4 bases and J by 2 bases, with 14 bases between the two germline ends. This CDR3 region has 14 residues. Germline CDR1 reads SQVTM; CDR2 reads ANQGSEA. The CDR3 nucleotides read TGCAGCGTTGCCCGGGACACACAAAACTATGGCTACACCTTC. This codes for CSVARDTQNYGYTF.

This clonotype has a count of ten or more. The DNA is omitted, as the CDR3 cannot be located on it reliably, and the CDR3 follows TCRdb's listing. The chain uses TRBV5-1 and TRBJ2-3; the table's TRBD1 call for D was not verified on the DNA. Germline CDR1 is SGHRS and CDR2 is YFSETQ. The CDR3 numbers 15 amino acids, ends counted. CDR3 residues: CASILGGTRTDTQYF.

Many counts were recorded for this clonotype. The J gene is TRBJ2-3, the V gene TRBV5-1, with a weak D call TRBD1 (6 bases). V lost 4 bases to trimming and J lost 2 bases, with 11 bases between them. The CDR3 runs 14 residues. Germline V CDR1 and CDR2: SGHRS, YFSETQ. This CDR3 reads CASSLGQYTDTQYF. The CDR3 bases are TGCGCCAGCAGCCTCGGACAGTACACAGATACGCAGTATTTT.

This clonotype appeared many times. The V and J genes are TRBV2 and TRBJ2-2; TRBD1 matches at 7 bases. V lost 6 bases, J lost 1 base, and 2 bases stayed unmatched. Germline V CDR1 and CDR2: SNHLY, FYNNEI. This CDR3 is built from 14 residues. The DNA for the CDR3 is TGTGCCAGCAGCCGGACAGGGAACACCGGGGAGCTGTTTTTT. It yields the protein CASSRTGNTGELFF.

This clonotype was observed a handful of times. This rearrangement joins TRBV29-1 to TRBJ1-1, with 11 bases aligning to TRBD1. The germline V gene has CDR1 SQVTM and CDR2 ANQGSEA. This CDR3 has 12 amino acids. Trimming cost V 7 bases and J 4 bases; bases outside gene matches: 2. The CDR3 sequence: CSAGTGGTEAFF. CDR3 nucleotide sequence: TGCAGCGCAGGGACAGGGGGCACTGAAGCTTTCTTT.

The rearrangement links TRBV7-3 to TRBJ2-3, with 12 bases lining up with TRBD2. Germline-derived CDR1 and CDR2 are SGHTA and FQGTGA. J gave up 5 bases and V 7 bases, and 7 bases lay outside the gene matches. The CDR3 extends over 15 amino acids. CDR3 residues: CASTLAGGPEDTQYF. Written as DNA, the CDR3 is TGTGCCAGCACCCTAGCGGGGGGGCCAGAAGATACGCAGTATTTT.

V and J are TRBV4-2 and TRBJ1-2; D call uncertain. This CDR3 has 16 amino acids. V lost 4 bases to trimming and J lost 8 bases, with 23 bases between them. The germline CDR1 and CDR2 sequences are LGHNA and YNFKEQ. CDR3 protein: CASSPTVTPMASGYTF. Here the CDR3 DNA reads TGTGCCAGCAGCCCAACTGTGACCCCCATGGCAAGCGGCTACACCTTC.

This clonotype was seen repeatedly, ten times or more. The chain recombines TRBV5-1 with TRBJ2-7, with a possible D match to TRBD1 (5 bases). The CDR3 runs 15 residues. Trimming took off 0 bases at V and 2 bases at J, with 12 bases between the two ends. Per germline, CDR1 SGHRS and CDR2 YFSETQ. CDR3 sequence (DNA): TGCGCCAGCAGCTTGGCCGGAGACAGACCCTACGAGCAGTACTTC. This codes for CASSLAGDRPYEQYF.

This clonotype was detected a few times. The chain employs TRBV2 and TRBJ1-5, with no clear D. Germline V gives CDR1 SNHLY, CDR2 FYNNEI. This CDR3 is built from 14 residues. Trimming cost V 8 bases and J 0 bases, with 11 bases left between them. DNA for the CDR3: TGTGCCAGCGCCAGACTGAATAGCAATCAGCCCCAGCATTTT. Protein: CASARLNSNQPQHF.

This clonotype was counted a few times. J is TRBJ2-5 and V is TRBV6-1; possibly TRBD2 for D (5 bases). V was trimmed by 8 bases and J by 2 bases, leaving 12 bases between them. Germline V gives CDR1 MNHNS, CDR2 SASEGT. The CDR3 sequence is 13 residues long. The CDR3 here is CASFGRRQETQYF. The CDR3, as DNA: TGTGCCAGCTTCGGGCGGAGGCAAGAGACCCAGTACTTC.